This TCR beta chain was documented in a study of human T cells and chemical hapten exposure. Study overall: 2% DPC applied to a 2 cm by 2 cm arm area sensitized donors. The cohort included alopecia areata under or over 50% scalp, totalis and universalis.

General study findings and limits: Controls had significantly fewer large CDR3 similarity clusters than were formed by expanded TCRs.

This clonotype was seen repeatedly, ten times or more. Its target is not known. Time point meaning: pre-sensitization, week 0. Treatment defined: therapeutic diphenylcyclopropenone sensitization with weekly scalp DPC. Germline V lookup: CDR1 DFQATT, CDR2 SNEGSKA (reference sequence). The CDR3 extends over 13 amino acids. Trimming stripped 3 bases from V and 3 bases from J, with 9 bases between. Original analysis: TCR counts had a median of about 94,000 per sample and spanned roughly 23,224 to 690,600. TCRdb redid the calling of the RACE reads with MiXCR, one entry per CDR3 protein. TCRdb's processing, not the authors', yielded these V and J calls. Of 350,000 to 450,000 distinct CDR3 sequences listed, less than 6.5% are singletons.

Source: whole blood, taken in connection with sensitization to the hapten diphenylcyclopropenone (DPC). This rearrangement joins TRBV20-1 to TRBJ2-4, with unresolved D. The TCR originated in a woman aged 45-65 years with alopecia areata. Some clones in this sample may be carry-over from other donors' samples. CDR3 amino acids: CSARVPGKNIQYF. The CDR3 region has the DNA TGCAGTGCTAGGGTCCCGGGCAAAAACATTCAGTACTTC.